Following are 22 T cell receptor beta chains from one sample sequenced in a study of blood T cell repertoires in COVID-19. Libraries were prepared by immunoSEQ multiplex PCR; TCRdb keeps only in-frame clonotypes and omits some of them. The sample has some 290,000 clones, 75% to 90% seen once. Sequencing input: peripheral blood. These receptors all come from a woman aged 25 to 39 with COVID-19, enrolled during active disease.

The rearrangement uses TRBV9 and TRBJ2-7; D possibly corresponds to TRBD2 (9 bases). This CDR3 comprises 17 residues. V was pared by 4 bases and J by 7 bases, with 27 bases between. Per germline, CDR1 SGDLS and CDR2 YYNGEE. In DNA, the CDR3 is TGTGCCAGCAGCCCCCAGGGGGCGGGAGGGCCTTATGGGGAGCAGTACTTC. Translation gives CASSPQGAGGPYGEQYF. Full variable domain (rest looked up from reference TRBV9 and TRBJ2-7): DSGVTQTPKHLITATGQRVTLRCSPRSGDLSVYWYQQSLDQGLQFLIQYYNGEERAKGNILERFSAQQFPDLHSELNLSSLELGDSALYFCASSPQGAGGPYGEQYFGPGTRLTVT.

CDR3 bases: TGTGCCAGTAGTACTGGACAGGGTGCCTATGGCTACACCTTC. The encoded protein is CASSTGQGAYGYTF. J is TRBJ1-2 and V is TRBV19, with TRBD1 matching over 8 bases. CDR1 is LNHDA and CDR2 is SQIVND in the germline V gene (reference sequence). With V trimmed by 4 bases and J by 4 bases, 5 bases remained unmatched. The CDR3 length is 14 residues.

The CDR3 nucleotides read TGTGCCAGCAGCTTAGATAAATGGCAGGTCTATGGCTACACCTTC. Translating gives CASSLDKWQVYGYTF. This chain connects TRBV11-2 to TRBJ1-2; the D is unclear. V lost 0 bases and J 4 bases, leaving 12 bases between the germline ends. The CDR3 extends over 15 amino acids. Per the germline V gene, CDR1 is SGHAT and CDR2 is FQNNGV.

DNA of the CDR3: TGTGCCAGCAGCTTTGACAGGGGCACCGGGGAGCTGTTTTTT. Translated, it gives CASSFDRGTGELFF. V usage is TRBV5-4 and J usage is TRBJ2-2, with 8 bases that match TRBD1. This CDR3 is 14 amino acids long. The J segment lost 4 bases and the V segment lost 2 bases, leaving 1 base of the junction unmatched. Germline assignment: CDR1 SGHNT and CDR2 YYREEE (reference sequence).

The V and J genes are TRBV5-1 and TRBJ2-7; 10 bases map to TRBD2. This CDR3 contains 15 residues. Unmatched junction bases numbered 5, after V lost 1 base and J lost 4 bases. The germline gives CDR1 SGHRS, CDR2 YFSETQ. The CDR3 sequence: CASSLLSSGSYEQYF. For the CDR3, the DNA is TGCGCCAGCAGCTTGTTGTCTAGCGGGAGTTACGAGCAGTACTTC.

The J gene is TRBJ1-1, the V gene TRBV2, with 8 bases matching TRBD1. V lost 8 bases to trimming and J lost 5 bases; unmatched junction nucleotides: 4. Germline lookup yields CDR1 SNHLY and CDR2 FYNNEI. This CDR3 spans 12 amino acids. CDR3 sequence reads: CASRTGITEAFF. For the CDR3, the DNA is TGTGCCAGCCGGACAGGGATAACTGAAGCTTTCTTT.

J is TRBJ2-3 and V is TRBV20-1, with D hard to call. Trimming stripped 2 bases from V and 6 bases from J, with 6 bases between. Looked up from germline, CDR1 is DFQATT and CDR2 is SNEGSKA (reference sequence). This CDR3 is 11 amino acids long. As DNA, the CDR3 is TGCAGTGCTAGACCAGCGGATACGCAGTATTTT. It specifies CSARPADTQYF.

The V and J genes are TRBV18 and TRBJ1-1; D unclear. This CDR3 is built from 15 residues. CDR1 and CDR2 from the germline V gene are KGHSH and LQKENI. Trimming pared 3 bases from V and 0 bases from J, leaving 11 bases between. CDR3 region: CASSPTTTVNTEAFF. DNA of the CDR3: TGTGCCAGCTCACCCACGACAACAGTGAACACTGAAGCTTTCTTT. Variable domain in full (rest from reference TRBV18 and TRBJ1-1): NAGVMQNPRHLVRRRGQEARLRCSPMKGHSHVYWYRQLPEEGLKFMVYLQKENIIDESGMPKERFSAEFPKEGPSILRIQQVVRGDSAAYFCASSPTTTVNTEAFFGQGTRLTVV.

This clone was detected once. This rearrangement joins TRBV27 to TRBJ2-1, with TRBD1 identical over 7 bases. The trim removed 3 bases at V and 2 bases at J, leaving 10 bases unmatched. The CDR3 contains 17 residues. Germline assignment: CDR1 MNHEY and CDR2 SMNVEV (reference sequence). CDR3 loop: CASSFSSGQRTYNEQFF. CDR3 nucleotides: TGTGCCAGCAGTTTCTCCTCGGGACAGAGAACCTACAATGAGCAGTTCTTC.

The chain has TRBV7-9 and TRBJ2-1; TRBD2 matches at 12 bases. The CDR3 length is 16 residues. Germline loops: CDR1 SEHNR, CDR2 FQNEAQ (reference sequence). V was pared by 2 bases and J by 10 bases, with 9 bases of the junction left unmatched. CDR3 nucleotides: TGTGCCAGCAGCTTACTTGGGTCTACTAGCGGGAGGGAGCAGTTCTTC. Its protein is CASSLLGSTSGREQFF.

This clone came up once. The chain recombines TRBV7-3 with TRBJ2-1; 7 bases match TRBD2. The CDR3 is made up of 15 amino acids. Germline V gene data show CDR1 as SGHTA and CDR2 as FQGTGA. After removal of 5 bases from V and 0 bases from J, the junction contained 4 bases not matched to a gene. The CDR3 region has the DNA TGTGCCAGCAGCGAGGGACTAACCTCCTACAATGAGCAGTTCTTC. It codes for CASSEGLTSYNEQFF.

The chain recombines TRBV30 with TRBJ2-7; 12 nucleotides match TRBD2. Losses at the gene ends were 5 bases for V and 2 bases for J; bases not matched to a gene: 4. Looked up from germline, CDR1 is GTSNPN and CDR2 is SVGIG (reference sequence). The length of the CDR3 is 14 residues. DNA for the CDR3: TGTGCCTGGGGGGGACTAGCGGGCCCCTACGAGCAGTACTTC. It yields the protein CAWGGLAGPYEQYF.

The chain joins TRBV9 to TRBJ1-2; 9 bases fit TRBD1. Per germline, CDR1 SGDLS and CDR2 YYNGEE. V trimming: 1 base; J trimming: 4 bases; junction bases outside the gene matches: 5. The CDR3 extends over 15 amino acids. This CDR3 is CASSVRDRERYGYTF. DNA of the CDR3: TGTGCCAGCAGCGTACGGGACAGGGAACGCTATGGCTACACCTTC. Supplemented by reference TRBV9 and TRBJ1-2, the full variable domain reads DSGVTQTPKHLITATGQRVTLRCSPRSGDLSVYWYQQSLDQGLQFLIQYYNGEERAKGNILERFSAQQFPDLHSELNLSSLELGDSALYFCASSVRDRERYGYTFGSGTRLTVV.

Here the CDR3 DNA reads TGTGCCAGTAGAGGGACTGTAGCTCCCTGGGGGGAAAAACTGTTTTTT. Amino acid sequence: CASRGTVAPWGEKLFF. The chain employs TRBV19 and TRBJ1-4, with a possible D match to TRBD1 (5 bases). This CDR3 comprises 16 residues. The V gene lost 6 bases and the J gene lost 8 bases, with 22 bases spanning the gap. CDR1 and CDR2 from the germline V gene are LNHDA and SQIVND (reference sequence).

V and J are TRBV6-1 and TRBJ1-1, with TRBD1 as a possible D gene (5 bases). CDR1 and CDR2 from the germline V gene are MNHNS and SASEGT. This CDR3 contains 14 residues. Trimming left V 3 bases short and J 1 base short, with 9 bases between. The CDR3 here is CASSENRGNTEAFF. CDR3 DNA: TGTGCCAGCAGTGAGAATAGGGGGAACACTGAAGCTTTCTTT.

This clone has just one count. V is TRBV12-2 and J is TRBJ1-5; the table calls TRBD1, which could not be checked here. TRBV12-2 is marked as a pseudogene. The CDR3 contains 13 residues. CDR3: CASRPRGNQPQHF. The CDR3 DNA reads TGTGCAAGTCGCCCAAGGGGGAATCAGCCCCAGCATTTT.

The V and J genes are TRBV30 and TRBJ1-3; D may be TRBD1 (5 bases). Germline V gene lookup returns CDR1 GTSNPN and CDR2 SVGIG (reference sequence). The CDR3 contains 17 residues. Trimming cost V 0 bases and J 0 bases, with 15 bases left between them. The CDR3 is CAWSVTMLGGSGNTIYF. The CDR3 DNA sequence: TGTGCCTGGAGTGTAACAATGCTGGGGGGCTCTGGAAACACCATATATTTT.

V gene TRBV5-1 combines with J gene TRBJ2-7; 9 bases line up with TRBD1. Germline assignment: CDR1 SGHRS and CDR2 YFSETQ. The CDR3 covers 15 residues. J lost 5 bases, V lost 0 bases, and 6 bases had no gene match. The CDR3 region is CASSLALGQGHEQYF. CDR3 nucleotides: TGCGCCAGCAGCTTGGCCTTGGGACAGGGACACGAGCAGTACTTC.

This clone came up once. The chain links TRBV7-9 to TRBJ1-2; TRBD1 aligns across 7 bases. The V gene end was trimmed by 1 base and the J gene end by 2 bases; junction bases not matched to a gene: 4. Germline V gives CDR1 SEHNR, CDR2 FQNEAQ (reference sequence). The CDR3 has 15 amino acids. This chain's CDR3 is CASSLGPGQNYGYTF. The CDR3 nucleotides read TGTGCCAGCAGCTTAGGGCCGGGACAGAACTATGGCTACACCTTC.

The genes are TRBV24-1 and TRBJ2-1; TRBD1 aligns across 7 bases. The CDR3 sequence is 14 residues long. J was trimmed by 2 bases and V by 5 bases; bases with no gene match: 2. CDR1 and CDR2 (germline): KGHDR, SFDVKD. The CDR3 DNA reads TGTGCCACCAGTGGGGGACAGCCCTACAATGAGCAGTTCTTC. Translated, it gives CATSGGQPYNEQFF.

The V and J genes are TRBV5-1 and TRBJ1-1; D remains ambiguous. With 2 bases removed from V and 1 base from J, the gap between germline ends came to 9 bases. Germline V gene sequence: CDR1 SGHRS, CDR2 YFSETQ. The length of the CDR3 is 14 residues. The CDR3 region is CASSFSGENTEAFF. CDR3 DNA: TGCGCCAGCAGCTTTTCCGGGGAGAACACTGAAGCTTTCTTT.

The chain is built from TRBV5-1 and TRBJ1-5; perhaps TRBD1 as D (5 bases). The CDR3 totals 16 residues. With 0 bases removed from V and 0 bases from J, the gap between germline ends came to 10 bases. Germline CDR1 and CDR2: SGHRS and YFSETQ. The CDR3 protein is CASSLEGTTSNQPQHF. The CDR3 DNA reads TGCGCCAGCAGCTTGGAAGGGACTACTAGCAATCAGCCCCAGCATTTT. The variable domain in full, completed from reference TRBV5-1 and TRBJ1-5, reads KAGVTQTPRYLIKTRGQQVTLSCSPISGHRSVSWYQQTPGQGLQFLFEYFSETQRNKGNFPGRFSGRQFSNSRSEMNVSTLELGDSALYLCASSLEGTTSNQPQHFGDGTRLSIL.